Following are 20 T cell receptor beta chains from one sample sequenced in a study of OX40 agonist ivuxolimab in advanced cancers. Clones were sequenced by immunoSEQ multiplex PCR, and TCRdb holds only the in-frame ones, with some missing. The data contain some 23,000 clones, around 84% of them singletons. The material sequenced was CD4+ or CD8+ T cells sorted from blood, taken in a trial of the OX40 agonist ivuxolimab. These receptors were obtained from an adult with an advanced solid tumor such as melanoma, head and neck, liver or kidney cancer.

Written as DNA, the CDR3 is TGCGCCAGCAGCCAAGAAGGGTTCCTAGCGGGGTACAATGAGCAGTTCTTC. This translates into CASSQEGFLAGYNEQFF. V gene TRBV4-3 combines with J gene TRBJ2-1, with 9 bases matching TRBD2. The CDR3 length is 17 residues. J lost 4 bases, V lost 0 bases, and 7 bases had no gene match. In germline, CDR1 is LGHNA, CDR2 YSLEER.

The rearrangement links TRBV10-3 to TRBJ2-5; 9 bases align to TRBD1. V lost 3 bases and J lost 8; bases outside the gene matches: 7. There are 14 residues in the CDR3. Germline V gene sequence: CDR1 ENHRY, CDR2 SYGVKD. The CDR3 sequence is CAISDPGQGGTQYF. The CDR3 coding sequence is TGTGCCATCAGTGACCCGGGACAGGGTGGAACCCAGTACTTC.

The J gene is TRBJ1-2, the V gene TRBV15; no firm D call. The CDR3 length is 16 residues. Trimming left V 3 bases short and J 0 bases short, with 14 bases between. In germline, CDR1 is LNHNV, CDR2 YYDKDF (reference sequence). The CDR3 sequence: CATSRGGEETNYGYTF. The CDR3 bases are TGTGCCACCAGCAGGGGTGGCGAGGAGACTAACTATGGCTACACCTTC.

The chain uses TRBV9 and TRBJ1-1, with D perhaps TRBD1 (5 bases). CDR1 and CDR2 from the germline V gene are SGDLS and YYNGEE. The CDR3 totals 14 residues. V was pared by 4 bases and J by 2 bases, with 12 bases between. This CDR3 reads CASSTSGANTEAFF. CDR3 nucleotides: TGTGCCAGCAGCACATCCGGGGCAAACACTGAAGCTTTCTTT.

The J gene is TRBJ1-5, the V gene TRBV4-3; D unclear. The CDR3 sequence is 16 residues long. The germline V gene has CDR1 LGHNA and CDR2 YSLEER. The ends were cut back, 0 bases at V and 6 bases at J, with 15 bases in the middle. The CDR3 sequence: CASSQDWPGGRQPQHF. The CDR3, as DNA: TGCGCCAGCAGCCAAGATTGGCCGGGAGGGCGTCAGCCCCAGCATTTT.

The rearrangement joins TRBV7-9 to TRBJ2-7; possibly TRBD1 for D (6 bases). The germline V gene encodes CDR1 SEHNR and CDR2 FQNEAQ (reference sequence). V lost 5 bases, J lost 4 bases, and 12 bases lay in between. The CDR3 has 13 amino acids. The CDR3 spells CASSGRQVYEQYF. The CDR3 DNA reads as TGTGCCAGCAGCGGGCGACAGGTTTACGAGCAGTACTTC.

This clone came up once. J is TRBJ1-4 and V is TRBV7-9, with 11 bases fitting TRBD1. CDR1 and CDR2 (germline): SEHNR, FQNEAQ (reference sequence). V was clipped by 5 bases and J by 6 bases; unmatched bases: 2. The CDR3 has 14 amino acids. The CDR3 DNA follows: TGTGCCAGCAGCCGGACAGGGGGCCATGAAAAACTGTTTTTT. This sequence encodes CASSRTGGHEKLFF.

A remark on this clone: One base away lies a much larger clone, so this may be a sequencing read error. The CDR3 DNA is TGTGCCAGCAGCTTAGGGGGAAACACTGAAGCTTTCTTT. This gives the protein CASSLGGNTEAFF. This rearrangement joins TRBV13 to TRBJ1-1; D gene unclear. Germline CDR1 reads PRHDT; CDR2 reads FYEKMQ (reference sequence). Trimming took 0 bases from V and 2 from J, leaving 4 bases between them. CDR3 length: 13 amino acids.

The rearrangement links TRBV27 to TRBJ2-7; TRBD1 agrees at 10 bases. Germline V lookup: CDR1 MNHEY, CDR2 SMNVEV (reference sequence). The CDR3 consists of 14 residues. V lost 3 bases, J lost 3 bases, and 2 bases stayed unmatched. CDR3 sequence reads: CASSLTGGSYEQYF. CDR3 DNA sequence: TGTGCCAGCAGTTTGACAGGGGGCAGCTACGAGCAGTACTTC.

J is TRBJ2-7 and V is TRBV7-8; weak D call: TRBD1 (6 bases). The CDR3 runs to 12 residues. The germline gives CDR1 SGHVS, CDR2 FQNEAQ. DNA for the CDR3: TGTGCTGTCGAGGACAGAGCCTACGAGCAGTACTTC. Its translation is CAVEDRAYEQYF.

The rearrangement joins TRBV6-5 to TRBJ2-7; 8 nucleotides match TRBD2. The CDR3 totals 15 residues. The germline V gene encodes CDR1 MNHEY and CDR2 SVGAGI. V lost 4 bases and J lost 7; bases outside the gene matches: 12. The CDR3 region is CASSFYTGGAREQYF. CDR3 in DNA: TGTGCCAGCAGTTTCTATACCGGGGGGGCGAGGGAGCAGTACTTC.

The V and J genes are TRBV7-9 and TRBJ2-1, with D hard to call. CDR1 and CDR2 (germline): SEHNR, FQNEAQ (reference sequence). The V and J ends lost 5 bases and 5 bases respectively, with 7 bases between them. The CDR3 is 12 amino acids. The chain's CDR3 is CASSIQHNEQFF. In DNA, the CDR3 is TGTGCCAGCAGCATCCAGCACAATGAGCAGTTCTTC.

V is TRBV4-3 and J is TRBJ2-3; 9 bases agree with TRBD2. J gave up 3 bases and V 0 bases, and 4 bases lay outside the gene matches. CDR1 and CDR2 (germline): LGHNA, YSLEER. CDR3 length equals 16 residues. CDR3 residues: CASSQEVSGGTDTQYF. The CDR3 region has the DNA TGCGCCAGCAGCCAAGAGGTTAGCGGGGGAACAGATACGCAGTATTTT.

The genes are TRBV7-8 and TRBJ1-5; perhaps TRBD1 as D (6 bases). Germline CDR1 and CDR2: SGHVS and FQNEAQ. The length of the CDR3 is 15 residues. Trimming cost V 2 bases and J 5 bases, with 13 bases left between them. CDR3 sequence: CASSLIGQMDQPQHF. As DNA, the CDR3 is TGTGCCAGCAGCTTAATAGGACAGATGGATCAGCCCCAGCATTTT.

The chain links TRBV11-2 to TRBJ1-1; D ambiguous. This CDR3 comprises 11 residues. V shed 2 bases and J shed 4 bases, with 2 bases lying between them. Looked up from germline, CDR1 is SGHAT and CDR2 is FQNNGV. The CDR3 DNA is TGTGCCAGCAGCTTAATCACTGAAGCTTTCTTT. Amino acids: CASSLITEAFF. Full variable domain (rest looked up from reference TRBV11-2 and TRBJ1-1): EAGVAQSPRYKIIEKRQSVAFWCNPISGHATLYWYQQILGQGPKLLIQFQNNGVVDDSQLPKDRFSAERLKGVDSTLKIQPAKLEDSAVYLCASSLITEAFFGQGTRLTVV.

This chain links TRBV10-3 with TRBJ1-5; D not certain. CDR1 is ENHRY and CDR2 is SYGVKD in the germline V gene. Trimming took 6 bases from V and 1 from J, leaving 10 bases between them. CDR3 length equals 14 residues. CDR3 DNA sequence: TGTGCCATCAGGGAGGCGGGGAGCAATCAGCCCCAGCATTTT. Its translation is CAIREAGSNQPQHF.

The chain uses TRBV27 and TRBJ2-3; 9 bases line up with TRBD2. The V gene end was trimmed by 2 bases and the J gene end by 1 base; junction bases not matched to a gene: 10. The CDR3 loop spans 18 amino acids. The germline CDR1 and CDR2 sequences are MNHEY and SMNVEV (reference sequence). The CDR3 sequence is CASSLAGGENFGTDTQYF. The CDR3 nucleotides read TGTGCCAGCAGTTTAGCGGGGGGGGAGAATTTCGGCACAGATACGCAGTATTTT.

The chain is built from TRBV11-2 and TRBJ2-1; tentatively, D is TRBD2 (6 bases). Germline CDR1 and CDR2: SGHAT and FQNNGV. Trimming shortened V by 5 bases and J by 0 bases, and 17 bases separated the two germline ends. The CDR3 is made up of 17 amino acids. The CDR3 reads CASSKFGGSSSYNEQFF. For the CDR3, the DNA is TGTGCCAGCAGCAAATTTGGGGGGTCCAGCTCCTACAATGAGCAGTTCTTC. Full variable domain (outside the CDR3, taken from reference TRBV11-2 and TRBJ2-1): EAGVAQSPRYKIIEKRQSVAFWCNPISGHATLYWYQQILGQGPKLLIQFQNNGVVDDSQLPKDRFSAERLKGVDSTLKIQPAKLEDSAVYLCASSKFGGSSSYNEQFFGPGTRLTVL.

J is TRBJ1-1 and V is TRBV6-6, with D possibly being TRBD1 (5 bases). The V gene lost 7 bases and the J gene lost 9 bases, with 18 bases spanning the gap. CDR1 MNHNY and CDR2 SVGAGI come from the germline V gene (reference sequence). This CDR3 region has 13 residues. In DNA form, the CDR3 reads TGTGCCAGCACCTCTGGCTGGGGCACCCAAGCTTTCTTT. It encodes CASTSGWGTQAFF.

In this sample, this clone turned up a few times. It is likely a read error, because the conserved phenylalanine at the end of the CDR3 is missing. No DNA is shown, since the ends of the CDR3 on it are uncertain; the CDR3 is the one TCRdb lists. The chain links TRBV2 to TRBJ1-1. Germline values: CDR1 SNHLY, CDR2 FYNNEI. With termini counted, the CDR3 has 13 amino acids. This chain's CDR3 is CASPGRVNTGLVL.